Listed here are 27 T cell receptor beta chains from one sample, sequenced in a study of CD8+CD57+ T cells in acquired aplastic anemia. All patients picked for sequencing had shown, by flow cytometry, an expansion of CD8+CD57+ cells. It was genomic DNA that served as the template for profiling TCR beta VDJ and CDR3. TCRdb itself ran the reads through MiXCR, one entry per CDR3 protein. The profile shows roughly 250,000 distinct CDR3 sequences, around half of them singletons. Sequenced sample: sorted CD4+, CD8+, or CD8+CD57+ T cells (not recorded which) from PBMCs. These receptors were taken from a human donor with aplastic anemia.

This clonotype was found many times. The chain combines TRBV7-9 with TRBJ2-7, with D unresolved. Germline CDR1 is SEHNR and CDR2 is FQNEAQ (reference sequence). This CDR3 is built from 11 residues. Trimming removed 5 bases at V and 6 bases at J, with 8 bases between. The CDR3 sequence: CASSPGREQYF. CDR3 coding DNA: TGTGCCAGCAGCCCCGGACGCGAGCAGTACTTC. Together with reference TRBV7-9 and TRBJ2-7, the CDR3 gives the full variable domain: DTGVSQNPRHKITKRGQNVTFRCDPISEHNRLYWYRQTLGQGPEFLTYFQNEAQLEKSRLLSDRFSAERPKGSFSTLEIQRTEQGDSAMYLCASSPGREQYFGPGTRLTVT.

The chain couples TRBV20-1 to TRBJ2-1; 8 nucleotides line up with TRBD2. The CDR3 is made up of 14 amino acids. The V segment lost 6 bases and the J segment 3 bases; nucleotides outside the gene matches: 7. Germline CDR1 is DFQATT and CDR2 is SNEGSKA (reference sequence). The CDR3 DNA reads TGCAGTGCCGCCTGGACTAGCAGCTACAATGAGCAGTTCTTC. It is translated as CSAAWTSSYNEQFF.

The chain joins TRBV7-2 to TRBJ2-7; D remains unclear. The CDR3 sequence is 14 residues long. With 0 bases removed from V and 0 bases from J, the gap between germline ends came to 6 bases. Germline loops: CDR1 SGHTA, CDR2 FQGNSA. CDR3 DNA sequence: TGTGCCAGCAGCTTAGCGTCGAGCTCCTACGAGCAGTACGTC. Translated: CASSLASSSYEQYV.

This clonotype has at least ten counts. V is TRBV20-1 and J is TRBJ1-2; maybe TRBD1 (6 bases). The CDR3 runs 14 residues. The germline gives CDR1 DFQATT, CDR2 SNEGSKA (reference sequence). The V end was cut by 5 bases, the J end by 5 bases, with 18 bases between. The CDR3 sequence: CSAPDSTTSYGYTF. The CDR3 DNA sequence: TGCAGTGCTCCGGACAGTACAACTTCATATGGCTACACCTTC.

This chain links TRBV6-1 with TRBJ2-7; 7 positions match TRBD1. This CDR3 is 12 amino acids long. Germline CDR1 reads MNHNS; CDR2 reads SASEGT. Trimming took 6 bases from V and 8 from J; bases not matched to a gene: 7. The chain's CDR3 is CASRLTGLQQYF. The DNA for the CDR3 is TGTGCCAGCAGATTGACAGGGTTGCAGCAGTACTTC.

This clonotype was seen many times. The chain employs TRBV6-6 and TRBJ2-7; D possibly corresponds to TRBD2 (5 bases). V gave up 2 bases and J gave up 5 bases, with 13 bases separating them. This CDR3 is 14 amino acids long. Germline V lookup: CDR1 MNHNY, CDR2 SVGAGI (reference sequence). This chain's CDR3 is CASSYVGSGDEQYF. CDR3 bases: TGTGCCAGCAGTTACGTGGGGAGTGGCGACGAGCAGTACTTC.

The rearrangement joins TRBV5-8 to TRBJ1-2, with D possibly matching TRBD1 (5 bases). The CDR3 has 14 residues. Germline V CDR1 and CDR2: SGHTS, YDEGEE. V was cut by 4 bases and J by 6 bases, with 16 bases left in between. CDR3 DNA sequence: TGTGCCAGCAGCCCGGCGGCGGGGGGTCATGGCTACACCTTC. Its translation: CASSPAAGGHGYTF.

V gene TRBV12-3 or TRBV12-4 combines with J gene TRBJ2-7; TRBD1 aligns across 8 bases. This CDR3 comprises 14 residues. After removal of 5 bases from V and 1 base from J, the junction contained 4 bases not matched to a gene. CDR3 DNA: TGTGCCAGCAGTCACAGGACAGGGTCCTACGAGCAGTACTTC. This sequence encodes CASSHRTGSYEQYF.

A few counts support this clonotype. Its ends do not fully match the called genes, so a read error is possible. V gene TRBV10-3 combines with J gene TRBJ2-1; 7 positions agree with TRBD1. The CDR3 length is 16 residues. Germline-derived CDR1 and CDR2 are ENHRY and SYGVKD. The CDR3 protein is CASSYTGTVTYNEQFF. Here the CDR3 DNA reads TGTGCCAGCAGTTACACCGGGACAGTCACCTACAATGAGCAGTTCTTC.

Concerning this clonotype: A much bigger clone sits one base away, suggesting this may be a read error. The gene calls are TRBV4-2 and TRBJ2-7; 16 bases fit TRBD2. With 0 bases clipped from V and 5 bases from J, the junction kept 1 base outside the gene matches. The CDR3 is 16 amino acids. Per the germline V gene, CDR1 is LGHNA and CDR2 is YNFKEQ. CDR3 nucleotide sequence: TGTGCCAGCAGCCAAGAGGGACTAGCGGGGGGGCACGAGCAGTACTTC. Its protein product is CASSQEGLAGGHEQYF.

This clonotype occurred many times. This chain's CDR3 is CASSGDRGLWGYTF. The CDR3 nucleotides read TGTGCCAGCAGCGGGGACAGGGGGCTTTGGGGCTACACCTTC. V usage is TRBV9 and J usage is TRBJ1-2; 12 bases map to TRBD1. Germline V gives CDR1 SGDLS, CDR2 YYNGEE. V was clipped by 3 bases and J by 8 bases; unmatched bases: 5. There are 14 residues in the CDR3. Drawing the rest from reference TRBV9 and TRBJ1-2, the complete variable domain is DSGVTQTPKHLITATGQRVTLRCSPRSGDLSVYWYQQSLDQGLQFLIQYYNGEERAKGNILERFSAQQFPDLHSELNLSSLELGDSALYFCASSGDRGLWGYTFGSGTRLTVV.

Note on this clonotype: The CDR3 carries no conserved terminal phenylalanine or tryptophan, so it likely arises from a read error. The DNA is left out, because the CDR3 cannot be placed on it with certainty; the CDR3 is given as TCRdb lists it. This chain links TRBV2 with TRBJ1-1. The CDR3 region is 9 residues in length, termini included. Germline V gene sequence: CDR1 SNHLY, CDR2 FYNNEI. CDR3 residues: CASSESTFS.

The J gene is TRBJ1-2, the V gene TRBV7-9, with 8 bases that match TRBD1. CDR1 is SEHNR, CDR2 FQNEAQ, per germline (reference sequence). The CDR3 covers 15 residues. J was trimmed by 6 bases and V by 5 bases; bases with no gene match: 11. The CDR3 sequence is CASSRTGSTRDGYTF. Written as DNA, the CDR3 is TGTGCCAGCAGCCGGACAGGGTCTACAAGGGATGGCTACACCTTC.

This clonotype was recorded many times. The V and J genes are TRBV2 and TRBJ1-2, with TRBD1 matching 10 bases. Germline V lookup: CDR1 SNHLY, CDR2 FYNNEI. V lost 6 bases and J lost 5; bases outside the gene matches: 0. The CDR3 totals 12 residues. The CDR3 DNA reads as TGTGCCAGCAGGGACAGGGGGTATGGCTACACCTTC. It is translated as CASRDRGYGYTF.

To note about this clonotype: A much larger clone differs by one base, so this may be a read error. V and J are TRBV7-9 and TRBJ2-7; D possibly corresponds to TRBD2 (6 bases). This CDR3 region has 14 residues. The germline V gene has CDR1 SEHNR and CDR2 FQNEAQ (reference sequence). CDR3 in amino acids: CAGSPRGSGYEQYF. As DNA, the CDR3 is TGTGCCGGCAGCCCCCGGGGTAGCGGTTACGAGCAGTACTTC.

V usage is TRBV7-6 and J usage is TRBJ2-1; D possibly corresponds to TRBD2 (7 bases). The CDR3 runs 17 residues. The ends were cut back, 5 bases at V and 0 bases at J, with 17 bases in the middle. Germline loops: CDR1 SGHVS, CDR2 FNYEAQ. The CDR3 loop is CASSPGEGVRSYNEQFF. CDR3 DNA: TGTGCCAGCAGCCCGGGGGAGGGGGTTCGCTCCTACAATGAGCAGTTCTTC. Full variable domain (remainder filled in from reference TRBV7-6 and TRBJ2-1): GAGVSQSPRYKVTKRGQDVALRCDPISGHVSLYWYRQALGQGPEFLTYFNYEAQQDKSGLPNDRFSAERPEGSISTLTIQRTEQRDSAMYRCASSPGEGVRSYNEQFFGPGTRLTVL.

This clonotype has just one count. For the CDR3, the DNA is TGTGCCAGCAGCCCAAGGGGACTAGCGGGGGGGCCGACCTACAATGAGCAGTTCTTC. It codes for CASSPRGLAGGPTYNEQFF. V gene TRBV7-2 combines with J gene TRBJ2-1, with 16 nucleotides matching TRBD2. The germline V gene encodes CDR1 SGHTA and CDR2 FQGNSA. CDR3 length: 19 residues. V trimming: 5 bases; J trimming: 2 bases; junction bases outside the gene matches: 9.

With respect to this clonotype: Germline and junction disagree at one end, which may indicate a read error. The chain employs TRBV6-6 and TRBJ2-1; D is uncertain. Germline CDR1 and CDR2: MNHNY and SVGAGI (reference sequence). The CDR3 is 11 residues long. CDR3: CASSLTHERFF. As DNA, the CDR3 is TGTGCCAGCAGTCTGACCCATGAGCGGTTCTTC.

This chain joins TRBV9 and TRBJ2-3, with TRBD2 matching over 8 bases. The CDR3 has 16 amino acids. Per the germline V gene, CDR1 is SGDLS and CDR2 is YYNGEE. V was pared by 0 bases and J by 4 bases, with 7 bases of the junction left unmatched. CDR3 DNA: TGTGCCAGCAGCGTAGCGGGGGGGGCCTGGGCAGATACGCAGTATTTT. It is translated as CASSVAGGAWADTQYF.

This clonotype was detected only a few times. This may come from a read error, since a much larger clone is one base off. In nucleotides, the CDR3 is TGTGCCAGCAGTTCATCTAGCGAAGGGGAGATCCAGTACTTC. Translated, it gives CASSSSSEGEIQYF. J is TRBJ2-5 and V is TRBV13, with a tentative D call TRBD2 (6 bases). CDR3 size: 14 residues. Looked up from germline, CDR1 is PRHDT and CDR2 is FYEKMQ (reference sequence).

This clonotype appeared many times. The CDR3 region has the DNA TGCAGTGCTCCAGACGGGACCGTTCGGGACGAGCAGTACTTC. As protein: CSAPDGTVRDEQYF. The chain couples TRBV20-1 to TRBJ2-7; tentatively, D is TRBD1 or TRBD2 (5 bases each). The CDR3 extends over 14 amino acids. The V end lost 5 bases, the J end lost 5 bases, and 19 bases lay between the germline ends. Germline CDR1 DFQATT, CDR2 SNEGSKA (reference sequence).

This clonotype was counted a single time. The chain employs TRBV5-1 and TRBJ1-5, with TRBD1 as a possible D gene (5 bases). The CDR3 consists of 17 residues. Trimming stripped 4 bases from V and 11 bases from J, with 28 bases between. CDR1 SGHRS and CDR2 YFSETQ come from the germline V gene. The CDR3 reads CASSREQESSRAGTQHF. CDR3 in DNA: TGCGCCAGCAGCCGGGAACAGGAATCTAGCAGGGCGGGGACCCAGCATTTT. Filled out from reference TRBV5-1 and TRBJ1-5, the complete variable domain reads KAGVTQTPRYLIKTRGQQVTLSCSPISGHRSVSWYQQTPGQGLQFLFEYFSETQRNKGNFPGRFSGRQFSNSRSEMNVSTLELGDSALYLCASSREQESSRAGTQHFGDGTRLSIL.

The V gene is TRBV2, the J gene TRBJ1-5, with 7 nucleotides matching TRBD1. Germline lookup yields CDR1 SNHLY and CDR2 FYNNEI. V was clipped by 6 bases and J by 3 bases; unmatched bases: 2. The CDR3 is made up of 13 amino acids. The CDR3 region has the DNA TGTGCCAGCAGCGGACAGGTCAATCAGCCCCAGCATTTT. It encodes CASSGQVNQPQHF.

This clonotype was recorded at least ten times. The chain has TRBV5-1 and TRBJ2-1, with 9 bases matching TRBD2. Germline trimming cut 1 base from V and 8 bases from J; bases unmatched to any gene: 7. The CDR3 consists of 15 residues. The germline CDR1 and CDR2 sequences are SGHRS and YFSETQ. CDR3 amino acids: CASSLTSGRSYEQFF. CDR3 bases: TGCGCCAGCAGCTTGACTAGCGGGCGATCTTATGAGCAGTTCTTC.

This clonotype was detected many times. The V call is TRBV19, the J call TRBJ1-6; D possibly corresponds to TRBD1 (5 bases). The CDR3 length is 15 residues. Germline V gives CDR1 LNHDA, CDR2 SQIVND (reference sequence). Trimming shortened V by 3 bases and J by 4 bases, and 10 bases separated the two germline ends. The CDR3 coding sequence is TGTGCCAGTAGTATCAAGGGGCGGTATAATTCACCCCTCCACTTT. Translation: CASSIKGRYNSPLHF.

This clonotype has a handful of counts. V is TRBV2 and J is TRBJ2-1; D unresolved. The V end was cut by 10 bases, the J end by 7 bases, with 17 bases between. CDR3 length equals 13 residues. CDR1 and CDR2 (germline): SNHLY, FYNNEI. The CDR3 region has the DNA TGTGCCACCAAATTTTTTGGTCTAAATGAGCAGTTCTTC. Encoded protein: CATKFFGLNEQFF.

In this sample, this clonotype turned up many times. The chain uses TRBV7-2 and TRBJ2-3; 7 nucleotides align to TRBD2. Looked up from germline, CDR1 is SGHTA and CDR2 is FQGNSA. Germline trimming cut 2 bases from V and 3 bases from J; bases unmatched to any gene: 8. The CDR3 contains 16 residues. The DNA for the CDR3 is TGTGCCAGCAGCTTACGCCGAACTAGCGTTACAGATACGCAGTATTTT. The encoded protein is CASSLRRTSVTDTQYF.